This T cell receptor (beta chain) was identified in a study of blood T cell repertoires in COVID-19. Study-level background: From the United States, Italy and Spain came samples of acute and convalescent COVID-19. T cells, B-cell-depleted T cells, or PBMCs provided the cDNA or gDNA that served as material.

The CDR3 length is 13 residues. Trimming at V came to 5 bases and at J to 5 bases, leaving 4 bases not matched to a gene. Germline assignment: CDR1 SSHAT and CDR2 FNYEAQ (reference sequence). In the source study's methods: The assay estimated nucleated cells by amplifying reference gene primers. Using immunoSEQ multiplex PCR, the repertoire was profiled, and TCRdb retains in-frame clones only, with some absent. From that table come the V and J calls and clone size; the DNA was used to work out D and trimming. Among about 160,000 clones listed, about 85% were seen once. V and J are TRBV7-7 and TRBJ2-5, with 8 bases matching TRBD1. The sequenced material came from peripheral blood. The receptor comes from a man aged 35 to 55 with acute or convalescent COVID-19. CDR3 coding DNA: TGTGCCAGCAGCCTGGACAGGGAGGAGACCCAGTACTTC. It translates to CASSLDREETQYF.